The clone carrying this T cell receptor beta chain was observed a handful of times. The data are from a study of blood T cell repertoires in COVID-19. Study information: Sources were T cells, B-cell-depleted T cells, or PBMCs; the material itself was cDNA or gDNA.

Trimming cost V 6 bases and J 3 bases; bases outside gene matches: 1. The germline V gene has CDR1 ENHRY and CDR2 SYGVKD. The CDR3 covers 13 residues. Generated by immunoSEQ multiplex PCR, the TCRdb table keeps only in-frame clones and is missing some. The table has fewer than 90,000 clones, about 79% seen once; the top ten hold approximately 4.6%. This clonotype originated in a woman in her forties or fifties with acute or convalescent COVID-19. The J gene is TRBJ1-1, the V gene TRBV10-3; 10 bases align to TRBD1. The sequenced sample consisted of peripheral blood. CDR3 bases: TGTGCCATCAGGACAGGGGGCGACACTGAAGCTTTCTTT. Its translation is CAIRTGGDTEAFF.